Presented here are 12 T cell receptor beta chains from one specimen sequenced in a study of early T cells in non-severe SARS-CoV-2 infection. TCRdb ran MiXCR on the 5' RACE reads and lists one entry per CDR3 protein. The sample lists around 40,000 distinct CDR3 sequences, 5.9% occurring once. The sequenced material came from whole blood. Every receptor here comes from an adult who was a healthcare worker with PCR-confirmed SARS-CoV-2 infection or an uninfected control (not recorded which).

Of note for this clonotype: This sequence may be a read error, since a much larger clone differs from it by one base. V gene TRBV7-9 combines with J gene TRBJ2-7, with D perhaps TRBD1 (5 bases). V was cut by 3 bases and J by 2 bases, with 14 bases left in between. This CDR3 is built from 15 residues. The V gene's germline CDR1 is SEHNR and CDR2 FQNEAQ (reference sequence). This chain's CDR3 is CASSFRQILTYEQYF. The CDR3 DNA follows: TGTGCCAGCAGCTTTAGACAGATATTAACCTACGAGCAGTACTTC.

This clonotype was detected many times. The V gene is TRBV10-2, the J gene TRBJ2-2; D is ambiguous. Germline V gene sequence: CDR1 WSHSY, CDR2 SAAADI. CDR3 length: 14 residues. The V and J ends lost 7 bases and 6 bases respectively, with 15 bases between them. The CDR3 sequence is CASTNGPGAGELFF. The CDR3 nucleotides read TGCGCCAGCACGAACGGTCCGGGTGCCGGGGAGCTGTTTTTT.

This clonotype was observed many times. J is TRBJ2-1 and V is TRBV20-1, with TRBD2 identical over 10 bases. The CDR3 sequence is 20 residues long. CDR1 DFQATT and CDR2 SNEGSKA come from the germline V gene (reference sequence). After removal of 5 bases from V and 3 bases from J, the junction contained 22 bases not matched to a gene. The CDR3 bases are TGCAGTGCTGCCAGACCAGGGACTAGCGAATCCCAGGCCGTCTACAATGAGCAGTTCTTC. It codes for CSAARPGTSESQAVYNEQFF.

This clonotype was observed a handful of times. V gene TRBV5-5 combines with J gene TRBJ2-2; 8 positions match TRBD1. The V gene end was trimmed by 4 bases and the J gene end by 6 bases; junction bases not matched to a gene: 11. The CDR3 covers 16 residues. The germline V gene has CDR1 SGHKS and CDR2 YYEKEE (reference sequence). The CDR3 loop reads CASSIGQGVVAGELFF. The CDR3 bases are TGTGCCAGCAGCATCGGACAGGGCGTTGTAGCCGGGGAGCTGTTTTTT.

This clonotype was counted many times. CDR3 bases: TGTGCCAGCGGCGGGACTAGCGGGAGACGTGAGACCCAGTACTTC. The encoded protein is CASGGTSGRRETQYF. The chain uses TRBV28 and TRBJ2-5, with 14 bases lining up with TRBD2. V shed 8 bases, J shed 5 bases, and the junction held 7 bases outside the gene matches. The CDR3 length is 15 residues. Germline-derived CDR1 and CDR2 are MDHEN and SYDVKM.

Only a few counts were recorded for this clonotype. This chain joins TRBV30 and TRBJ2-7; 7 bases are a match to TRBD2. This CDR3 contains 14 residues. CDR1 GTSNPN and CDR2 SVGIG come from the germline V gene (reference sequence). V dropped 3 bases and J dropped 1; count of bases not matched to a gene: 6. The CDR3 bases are TGTGCCTGGAGGCCGGCCGGGGGGTCCTACGAGCAGTACTTC. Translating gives CAWRPAGGSYEQYF.

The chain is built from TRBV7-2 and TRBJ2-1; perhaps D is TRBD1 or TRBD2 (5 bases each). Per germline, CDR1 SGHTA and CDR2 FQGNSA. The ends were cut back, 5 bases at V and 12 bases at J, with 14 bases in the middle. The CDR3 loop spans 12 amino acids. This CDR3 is CASSEHRDLQFF. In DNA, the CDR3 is TGTGCCAGCAGCGAACACCGGGACCTGCAGTTCTTC.

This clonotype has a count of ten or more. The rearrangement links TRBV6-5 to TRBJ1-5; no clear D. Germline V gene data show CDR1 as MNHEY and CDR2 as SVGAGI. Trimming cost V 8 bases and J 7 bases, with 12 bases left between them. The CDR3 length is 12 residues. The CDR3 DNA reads TGTGCCAGCCCCCCCTCCAGGCAGCCCCAGCATTTT. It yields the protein CASPPSRQPQHF.

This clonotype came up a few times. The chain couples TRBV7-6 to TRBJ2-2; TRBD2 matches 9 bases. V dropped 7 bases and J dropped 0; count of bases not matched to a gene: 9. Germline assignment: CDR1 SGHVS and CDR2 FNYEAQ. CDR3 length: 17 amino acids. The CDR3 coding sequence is TGTGCCAGCACCAACCGAGCGGGAGGAACGAACACCGGGGAGCTGTTTTTT. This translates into CASTNRAGGTNTGELFF.

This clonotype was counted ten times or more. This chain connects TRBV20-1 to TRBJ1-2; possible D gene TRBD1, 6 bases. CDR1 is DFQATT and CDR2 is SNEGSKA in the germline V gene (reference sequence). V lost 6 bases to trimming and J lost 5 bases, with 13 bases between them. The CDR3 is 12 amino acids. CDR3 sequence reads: CSASRGQYGYTF. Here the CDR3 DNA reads TGCAGTGCAAGCCGAGGACAGTATGGCTACACCTTC.

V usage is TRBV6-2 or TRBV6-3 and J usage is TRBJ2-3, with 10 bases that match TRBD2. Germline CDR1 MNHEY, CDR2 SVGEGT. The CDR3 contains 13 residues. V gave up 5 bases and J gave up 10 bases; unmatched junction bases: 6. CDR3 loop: CASSGSGRDAQYF. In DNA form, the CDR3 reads TGTGCCAGCAGTGGGAGCGGGAGGGATGCGCAGTATTTT.

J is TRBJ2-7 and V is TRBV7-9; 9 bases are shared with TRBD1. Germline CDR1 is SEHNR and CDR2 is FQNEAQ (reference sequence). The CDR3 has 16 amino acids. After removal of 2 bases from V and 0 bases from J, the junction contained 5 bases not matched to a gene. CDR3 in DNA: TGTGCCAGCAGCTTATCCCCGGGACAGGGCTCCTACGAGCAGTACTTC. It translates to CASSLSPGQGSYEQYF.